Presented here are 27 T cell receptor beta chains from one specimen sequenced in a study of OX40 agonist ivuxolimab in advanced cancers. Repertoires were generated with immunoSEQ multiplex PCR, while TCRdb's copy carries only in-frame clones and drops some. The top ten hold over 40% of the sample, which has 30,000 to 40,000 clones, 89% seen once. This specimen consisted of CD4+ or CD8+ T cells sorted from blood, obtained in a trial of the OX40 agonist ivuxolimab. The receptors stem from an adult with an advanced solid tumor such as melanoma, head and neck, liver or kidney cancer.

CDR3 coding DNA: TGTGCCAGCAGGGAACTAGCGGGGGGGAACAATGAGCAGTTCTTC. It is translated as CASRELAGGNNEQFF. The chain uses TRBV9 and TRBJ2-1, with 13 bases fitting TRBD2. J gave up 5 bases and V 5 bases, and 4 bases lay outside the gene matches. This CDR3 contains 15 residues. Germline values: CDR1 SGDLS, CDR2 YYNGEE.

The V call is TRBV6-5, the J call TRBJ2-1, with TRBD1 matching over 8 bases. This CDR3 has 16 residues. Germline assignment: CDR1 MNHEY and CDR2 SVGAGI. J gave up 2 bases and V 2 bases, and 5 bases lay outside the gene matches. The CDR3 region is CASSYVVRGPYNEQFF. CDR3 DNA: TGTGCCAGCAGTTACGTAGTCAGGGGGCCCTACAATGAGCAGTTCTTC.

V usage is TRBV29-1 and J usage is TRBJ2-1; D is unresolved. Between the trimmed V and J ends, which lost 3 bases and 9 bases, there was a span of 0 bases. CDR1 and CDR2 from the germline V gene are SQVTM and ANQGSEA. The CDR3 spans 8 residues. CDR3 sequence (DNA): TGCAGCGTTGATGAGCAGTTCTTC. Translated, it gives CSVDEQFF.

This chain joins TRBV6-5 and TRBJ2-7, with 7 bases identical to TRBD1. Losses at the gene ends were 2 bases for V and 3 bases for J; bases not matched to a gene: 7. Germline CDR1 reads MNHEY; CDR2 reads SVGAGI. The length of the CDR3 is 15 residues. The DNA of the CDR3 is TGTGCCAGCAGTTACCCGTCCCGGGACAGCTACGAGCAGTACTTC. Translating it yields CASSYPSRDSYEQYF.

A single count supports this clone. The chain carries TRBV6-6 and TRBJ1-2; tentatively, D is TRBD1 (6 bases). The V gene's germline CDR1 is MNHNY and CDR2 SVGAGI (reference sequence). V lost 4 bases to trimming and J lost 6 bases, with 12 bases between them. CDR3 length equals 13 residues. CDR3: CASSFEDSHGYTF. CDR3 DNA sequence: TGTGCCAGCAGTTTCGAGGACAGCCATGGCTACACCTTC.

The V and J genes are TRBV5-1 and TRBJ2-3; 12 bases agree with TRBD2. The CDR3 has 16 amino acids. Germline CDR1 is SGHRS and CDR2 is YFSETQ. V gave up 5 bases and J gave up 3 bases; unmatched junction bases: 7. The CDR3: CASSLATSGGTDTQYF. The CDR3 nucleotides are TGCGCCAGCAGTCTGGCGACTAGCGGGGGTACAGATACGCAGTATTTT.

The chain is built from TRBV28 and TRBJ1-2; D call uncertain. The germline V and J ends were trimmed by 2 bases and 5 bases, with 12 bases remaining between them. The length of the CDR3 is 14 residues. CDR1 and CDR2 (germline): MDHEN, SYDVKM. The CDR3 bases are TGTGCCAGCAGTTTACCTGACACCCTATATGGCTACACCTTC. Its translation is CASSLPDTLYGYTF.

The chain joins TRBV10-1 to TRBJ2-2; D is undetermined. The CDR3 contains 14 residues. Germline V gene lookup returns CDR1 WNHNN and CDR2 SYGVQD (reference sequence). The V gene lost 3 bases and the J gene lost 8 bases, with 13 bases spanning the gap. Here the CDR3 DNA reads TGCGCCAGCAGTGACCTTACACCTGGGGGGGAGCTGTTTTTT. It codes for CASSDLTPGGELFF.

The gene calls are TRBV2 and TRBJ1-1; no reliable D call. This CDR3 comprises 15 residues. Per germline, CDR1 SNHLY and CDR2 FYNNEI. Trimming cost V 6 bases and J 0 bases, with 14 bases left between them. The CDR3 here is CASREPQILNTEAFF. The CDR3, as DNA: TGTGCCAGCAGAGAGCCCCAGATCCTGAACACTGAAGCTTTCTTT.

This clone was picked up one time. The chain employs TRBV7-7 and TRBJ2-3; perhaps TRBD2 as D (5 bases). V lost 1 base, J lost 3 bases, and 8 bases lay in between. The CDR3 has 14 amino acids. Germline V gives CDR1 SSHAT, CDR2 FNYEAQ (reference sequence). In nucleotides, the CDR3 is TGTGCCAGCAGCTTAGGAGGGCGGACAGATACGCAGTATTTT. Translated: CASSLGGRTDTQYF. Using reference TRBV7-7 and TRBJ2-3 for the parts outside the CDR3, the full variable domain is GAGVSQSPRYKVTKRGQDVTLRCDPISSHATLYWYQQALGQGPEFLTYFNYEAQPDKSGLPSDRFSAERPEGSISTLTIQRTEQRDSAMYRCASSLGGRTDTQYFGPGTRLTVL.

The CDR3 coding sequence is TGTGCCAGCAGTTACTTAGGGGGCTACGAGCAGTACTTC. Residues: CASSYLGGYEQYF. The chain carries TRBV27 and TRBJ2-7, with D tentatively TRBD1 (6 bases). V gave up 4 bases and J gave up 3 bases, with 10 bases separating them. CDR3 size: 13 residues. Germline values: CDR1 MNHEY, CDR2 SMNVEV (reference sequence).

J is TRBJ2-7 and V is TRBV4-3, with 8 bases aligning to TRBD1. The junction had 2 bases not matched to a gene; V was cut back by 1 base and J by 0 bases. The CDR3 has 15 amino acids. CDR1 and CDR2 (germline): LGHNA, YSLEER. The CDR3 DNA reads TGCGCCAGCAGCCAAGCGGACAGGGCCTCCTACGAGCAGTACTTC. Translated: CASSQADRASYEQYF.

The chain has TRBV19 and TRBJ1-3, with D perhaps matching TRBD1 (6 bases). Germline lookup yields CDR1 LNHDA and CDR2 SQIVND (reference sequence). The V end lost 8 bases, the J end lost 1 base, and 15 bases lay between the germline ends. CDR3 length: 15 amino acids. The DNA for the CDR3 is TGTGCCAGTGGCCCGCAGGGGATTTCTGGAAACACCATATATTTT. Amino acids: CASGPQGISGNTIYF.

The genes are TRBV4-3 and TRBJ2-3; the D gene is possibly TRBD1 (5 bases). This CDR3 is 15 amino acids long. CDR1 is LGHNA and CDR2 is YSLEER in the germline V gene. The V and J ends lost 2 bases and 3 bases respectively, with 12 bases between them. The CDR3 is CASSQSGARTDTQYF. CDR3 DNA: TGCGCCAGCAGCCAATCTGGGGCTAGAACAGATACGCAGTATTTT.

The chain couples TRBV19 to TRBJ2-3; no firm D call. This CDR3 has 16 residues. CDR1 and CDR2 from the germline V gene are LNHDA and SQIVND (reference sequence). V shed 2 bases and J shed 2 bases, with 14 bases lying between them. CDR3 nucleotides: TGTGCCAGTAGTATATGGAGCCTGAGCCACACAGATACGCAGTATTTT. Translation gives CASSIWSLSHTDTQYF.

This chain's CDR3 is CASSARNEEQYF. In nucleotides, the CDR3 is TGTGCCAGCAGCGCTCGGAACGAAGAGCAGTACTTC. The V gene is TRBV9, the J gene TRBJ2-7; D remains unclear. The CDR3 spans 12 residues. Trimming removed 3 bases at V and 7 bases at J, with 11 bases between. CDR1 SGDLS and CDR2 YYNGEE come from the germline V gene.

The chain has TRBV19 and TRBJ1-2; a weak D match, TRBD1 (6 bases). Per germline, CDR1 LNHDA and CDR2 SQIVND (reference sequence). CDR3 length: 14 residues. Trimming removed 3 bases from V and 4 bases from J, with 12 bases in between. The CDR3 DNA reads as TGTGCCAGTAGTATTCCGGGACAAATCTATGGCTACACCTTC. Protein sequence: CASSIPGQIYGYTF. Full variable domain (outside the CDR3, taken from reference TRBV19 and TRBJ1-2): DGGITQSPKYLFRKEGQNVTLSCEQNLNHDAMYWYRQDPGQGLRLIYYSQIVNDFQKGDIAEGYSVSREKKESFPLTVTSAQKNPTAFYLCASSIPGQIYGYTFGSGTRLTVV.

The chain carries TRBV4-2 and TRBJ1-5; TRBD1 is a possible D gene (5 bases). V lost 0 bases to trimming and J lost 0 bases, with 12 bases between them. Germline loops: CDR1 LGHNA, CDR2 YNFKEQ. This CDR3 is 17 amino acids long. DNA of the CDR3: TGTGCCAGCAGCCAAGAGGCCCAGGGCTATAGCAATCAGCCCCAGCATTTT. Its translation: CASSQEAQGYSNQPQHF.

In its sample, this clone was seen once. The chain couples TRBV5-5 to TRBJ1-1; D is uncertain. From germline, CDR1 is SGHKS and CDR2 YYEKEE (reference sequence). Deletions cut 5 bases from V and 5 bases from J, with 13 bases between. CDR3 size: 13 residues. This CDR3 reads CASSNWEYTEAFF. The DNA of the CDR3 is TGTGCCAGCAGTAACTGGGAGTATACTGAAGCTTTCTTT.

The J gene is TRBJ2-2, the V gene TRBV10-3, with D tentatively TRBD2 (5 bases). CDR1 is ENHRY, CDR2 SYGVKD, per germline. Trimming cost V 2 bases and J 10 bases, with 14 bases left between them. The CDR3 consists of 14 residues. CDR3 bases: TGTGCCATCAGTGAGGGTAGGGCGGAGGCGGAGCTGTTTTTT. Encoded protein: CAISEGRAEAELFF.

The chain has TRBV7-9 and TRBJ1-2, with TRBD1 identical over 8 bases. Looked up from germline, CDR1 is SEHNR and CDR2 is FQNEAQ (reference sequence). This CDR3 spans 16 amino acids. J gave up 8 bases and V 5 bases, and 16 bases lay outside the gene matches. The CDR3 nucleotides are TGTGCCAGCAGCCCTGGGGTCACCGGACAGGGACGAGGCTACACCTTC. Amino acids: CASSPGVTGQGRGYTF. Complete variable domain (other parts from reference TRBV7-9 and TRBJ1-2): DTGVSQNPRHKITKRGQNVTFRCDPISEHNRLYWYRQTLGQGPEFLTYFQNEAQLEKSRLLSDRFSAERPKGSFSTLEIQRTEQGDSAMYLCASSPGVTGQGRGYTFGSGTRLTVV.

This chain joins TRBV28 and TRBJ2-7; D possibly corresponds to TRBD2 (5 bases). CDR3 length: 14 residues. Germline CDR1 reads MDHEN; CDR2 reads SYDVKM. V lost 2 bases and J lost 3, with 11 bases in between. The CDR3 DNA follows: TGTGCCAGCAGTTTACCCGGACTTGGCTACGAGCAGTACTTC. It codes for CASSLPGLGYEQYF.

V usage is TRBV5-1 and J usage is TRBJ2-7, with a possible D match to TRBD2 (5 bases). V lost 1 base and J lost 4, with 9 bases in between. Germline V gene lookup returns CDR1 SGHRS and CDR2 YFSETQ. This CDR3 has 13 amino acids. The CDR3 region is CASSLSREYEQYF. CDR3 DNA sequence: TGCGCCAGCAGCTTGTCACGGGAATACGAGCAGTACTTC.

The rearrangement links TRBV7-8 to TRBJ1-1; D is unclear. In germline, CDR1 is SGHVS, CDR2 FQNEAQ. The length of the CDR3 is 13 residues. Trimming removed 0 bases at V and 4 bases at J, with 6 bases between. This chain's CDR3 is CASSLAGVTEAFF. The DNA for the CDR3 is TGTGCCAGCAGCTTAGCGGGTGTCACTGAAGCTTTCTTT. The whole variable domain, remainder taken from reference TRBV7-8 and TRBJ1-1, is GAGVSQSPRYKVAKRGQDVALRCDPISGHVSLFWYQQALGQGPEFLTYFQNEAQLDKSGLPSDRFFAERPEGSVSTLKIQRTQQEDSAVYLCASSLAGVTEAFFGQGTRLTVV.

The chain links TRBV4-3 to TRBJ1-5; 7 bases map to TRBD1. The length of the CDR3 is 18 residues. Germline V gene lookup returns CDR1 LGHNA and CDR2 YSLEER. V dropped 0 bases and J dropped 0; count of bases not matched to a gene: 8. The CDR3 here is CASSQDTRGGYSNQPQHF. The DNA of the CDR3 is TGCGCCAGCAGCCAAGATACCAGGGGGGGTTATAGCAATCAGCCCCAGCATTTT.

V gene TRBV6-1 combines with J gene TRBJ1-4; 7 bases line up with TRBD1. CDR3 length: 17 residues. CDR1 and CDR2 (germline): MNHNS, SASEGT. V shed 0 bases and J 7 bases; nucleotides not matched to a gene: 11. As DNA, the CDR3 is TGTGCCAGCAGTGAAGCAGGGGGCGCGGATTACGGTGAAAAACTGTTTTTT. Protein sequence: CASSEAGGADYGEKLFF.

This clone was seen once. V gene TRBV5-1 combines with J gene TRBJ1-4; D unresolved. CDR3 length equals 16 residues. Germline lookup yields CDR1 SGHRS and CDR2 YFSETQ. With 4 bases removed from V and 8 bases from J, the gap between germline ends came to 21 bases. CDR3 sequence reads: CASSLFLSATDEKLFF. DNA for the CDR3: TGCGCCAGCAGCCTATTTTTATCCGCAACTGACGAAAAACTGTTTTTT.